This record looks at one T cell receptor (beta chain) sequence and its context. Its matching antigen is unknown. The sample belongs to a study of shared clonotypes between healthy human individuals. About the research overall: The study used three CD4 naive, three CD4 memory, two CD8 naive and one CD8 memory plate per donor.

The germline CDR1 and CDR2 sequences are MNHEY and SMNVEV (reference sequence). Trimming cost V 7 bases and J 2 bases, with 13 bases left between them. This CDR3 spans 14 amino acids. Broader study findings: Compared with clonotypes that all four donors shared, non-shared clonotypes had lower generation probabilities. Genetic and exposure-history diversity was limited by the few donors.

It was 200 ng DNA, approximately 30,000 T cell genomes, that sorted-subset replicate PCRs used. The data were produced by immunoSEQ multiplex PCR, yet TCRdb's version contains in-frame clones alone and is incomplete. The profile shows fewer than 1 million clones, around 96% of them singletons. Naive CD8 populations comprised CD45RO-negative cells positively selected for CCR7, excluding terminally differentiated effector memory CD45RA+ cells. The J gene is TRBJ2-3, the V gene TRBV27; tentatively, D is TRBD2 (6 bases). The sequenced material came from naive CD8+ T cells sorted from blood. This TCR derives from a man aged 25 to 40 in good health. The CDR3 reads CASIPWGDTDTQYF. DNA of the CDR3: TGTGCCAGCATCCCATGGGGGGACACAGATACGCAGTATTTT.